This passage covers 10 T cell receptor beta chains from one sample sequenced in a study of shared T cell receptors in the human thymus. The assay was immunoSEQ multiplex PCR, and TCRdb's table has in-frame clones only and misses some. The table lists about 660,000 clones, around 89% of them singletons. This same sample was also part of a study on human thymus T cells.

Sample: thymocytes. The source is a boy in the first two years of life with a congenital heart defect.

The rearrangement links TRBV10-1 to TRBJ2-1; D is undetermined. Germline V gene sequence: CDR1 WNHNN, CDR2 SYGVQD (reference sequence). Trimming stripped 3 bases from V and 7 bases from J, with 10 bases between. The CDR3 runs to 13 residues. Here the CDR3 reads CASSDRDGNEQFF. The CDR3 DNA sequence: TGCGCCAGCAGTGATCGCGACGGGAATGAGCAGTTCTTC.

The chain carries TRBV15 and TRBJ2-7; 9 positions match TRBD2. The CDR3 is made up of 15 amino acids. The germline V gene has CDR1 LNHNV and CDR2 YYDKDF (reference sequence). Unmatched junction bases numbered 6, after V lost 5 bases and J lost 1 base. CDR3 loop: CATSPRLAGSYEQYF. CDR3 DNA: TGTGCCACCAGCCCCCGGCTAGCGGGGTCCTACGAGCAGTACTTC.

The J gene is TRBJ2-1, the V gene TRBV6-1; 9 nucleotides line up with TRBD2. With V trimmed by 5 bases and J by 8 bases, 7 bases remained unmatched. This CDR3 contains 14 residues. CDR1 and CDR2 from the germline V gene are MNHNS and SASEGT. The CDR3 spells CASSLGLASDEQFF. The CDR3 region has the DNA TGTGCCAGCAGTCTGGGACTAGCTAGCGATGAGCAGTTCTTC.

The genes are TRBV12-1 and TRBJ2-6; the D call in the table, TRBD1, was not verified against the DNA. TRBV12-1 is a pseudogene. The CDR3 extends over 16 amino acids. In nucleotides, the CDR3 is TGTGCCAGCAGCTTAAAACAGGGTTCTGGGGCCAACGTCCTGACTTTC. Translated: CASSLKQGSGANVLTF.

CDR3 DNA sequence: TGTGCCAGCAGGGGACAGGGCCTAGCTAACTATGGCTACACCTTC. It codes for CASRGQGLANYGYTF. The chain employs TRBV6-5 and TRBJ1-2, with TRBD1 identical over 9 bases. Germline V gene sequence: CDR1 MNHEY, CDR2 SVGAGI. Trimming removed 6 bases from V and 0 bases from J; junction bases left unmatched: 5. The CDR3 totals 15 residues.

This CDR3 is CASSLGLPKETQYF. The CDR3 bases are TGTGCCAGCAGCTTGGGACTACCGAAAGAGACCCAGTACTTC. The chain links TRBV5-6 to TRBJ2-5; possible D gene TRBD2, 5 bases. This CDR3 has 14 residues. V lost 0 bases, J lost 3 bases, and 9 bases lay in between. The germline gives CDR1 SGHDT, CDR2 YYEEEE.

The chain couples TRBV6-5 to TRBJ1-5; 8 nucleotides line up with TRBD1. The J segment lost 2 bases and the V segment lost 5 bases, leaving 5 bases of the junction unmatched. The CDR3 consists of 15 residues. Germline lookup yields CDR1 MNHEY and CDR2 SVGAGI. The DNA for the CDR3 is TGTGCCAGCAGTAAAGGACAGGGTGGCAATCAGCCCCAGCATTTT. Residues: CASSKGQGGNQPQHF.

A single count supports this clone. This chain uses TRBV6-4 with TRBJ2-3, with a possible D match to TRBD2 (5 bases). The CDR3 runs 13 residues. Germline V CDR1 and CDR2: MRHNA, SNTAGT. The V gene lost 7 bases and the J gene lost 7 bases, with 15 bases spanning the gap. CDR3 amino acids: CASTPPSGHTQYF. CDR3 DNA sequence: TGTGCCAGCACCCCTCCCAGCGGACATACGCAGTATTTT.

This clone was detected only once. The chain links TRBV18 to TRBJ2-5; TRBD2 matches 13 bases. The end of the DNA fits TRBJ2-7 better, so the J call may be wrong. Germline loops: CDR1 KGHSH, CDR2 LQKENI. This CDR3 region has 17 residues. CDR3 in DNA: TGTGCCAGCTCACCACAAGGACTAGCGGGAGTCAGCTACGAGCAGTACTTC. It specifies CASSPQGLAGVSYEQYF.

This clone was seen only once. The chain is built from TRBV10-3 and TRBJ2-1, with TRBD2 as a possible D gene (6 bases). V was trimmed by 8 bases and J by 7 bases, leaving 12 bases between them. This CDR3 contains 12 residues. CDR1 is ENHRY, CDR2 SYGVKD, per germline. In DNA, the CDR3 is TGTGCCATCCCGGGAGAGCGAAATGAGCAGTTCTTC. This codes for CAIPGERNEQFF.